These 10 T cell receptor beta chains originate from one sample sequenced in a study of cytomegalovirus exposure and HLA in healthy donors. The PCR ran on 60 Vbeta and 13 Jbeta primers. Assay: immunoSEQ multiplex PCR; the TCRdb copy retains only in-frame clones and omits some. The sample records around 170,000 clones, 84% being singletons. The source material was PBMCs. The receptors were gathered from a woman aged 50 to 60 in good health and CMV-seropositive.

The chain couples TRBV7-9 to TRBJ1-3; TRBD1 aligns across 7 bases. There are 17 residues in the CDR3. The J segment lost 0 bases and the V segment lost 5 bases, leaving 10 bases of the junction unmatched. Germline CDR1 SEHNR, CDR2 FQNEAQ (reference sequence). CDR3 loop: CASSPRDSPLSGNTIYF. The CDR3 region has the DNA TGTGCCAGCAGCCCCCGGGACAGCCCTCTCTCTGGAAACACCATATATTTT.

This clone appeared a single time. The chain is built from TRBV27 and TRBJ1-4; perhaps TRBD1 as D (6 bases). CDR1 is MNHEY, CDR2 SMNVEV, per germline (reference sequence). Deletions cut 8 bases from V and 5 bases from J, with 12 bases between. The CDR3 totals 13 residues. DNA for the CDR3: TGTGCCAGCGGGTATACAGGGAATGAAAAACTGTTTTTT. Amino acid sequence: CASGYTGNEKLFF. The whole variable domain, remainder taken from reference TRBV27 and TRBJ1-4, is EAQVTQNPRYLITVTGKKLTVTCSQNMNHEYMSWYRQDPGLGLRQIYYSMNVEVTDKGDVPEGYKVSRKEKRNFPLILESPSPNQTSLYFCASGYTGNEKLFFGSGTQLSVL.

The CDR3 sequence: CASGSGGWLAGTTDTQYF. CDR3 nucleotides: TGTGCCAGCGGCTCGGGGGGCTGGTTAGCGGGGACCACAGATACGCAGTATTTT. This chain uses TRBV7-9 with TRBJ2-3; 8 bases are a match to TRBD2. The CDR3 has 18 residues. Germline V gene data show CDR1 as SEHNR and CDR2 as FQNEAQ (reference sequence). V lost 8 bases, J lost 2 bases, and 18 bases stayed unmatched.

V is TRBV28 and J is TRBJ1-1; D unclear. CDR3 length equals 16 residues. Germline V gene sequence: CDR1 MDHEN, CDR2 SYDVKM. Trimming shortened V by 6 bases and J by 0 bases, and 17 bases separated the two germline ends. The CDR3 sequence is CASSPAGATMNTEAFF. The CDR3 DNA follows: TGTGCCAGCAGCCCCGCGGGAGCGACCATGAACACTGAAGCTTTCTTT. The whole variable domain, filled in from reference TRBV28 and TRBJ1-1, reads DVKVTQSSRYLVKRTGEKVFLECVQDMDHENMFWYRQDPGLGLRLIYFSYDVKMKEKGDIPEGYSVSREKKERFSLILESASTNQTSMYLCASSPAGATMNTEAFFGQGTRLTVV.

The gene calls are TRBV11-2 and TRBJ2-1, with a tentative D call TRBD2 (7 bases). The CDR3 sequence is 15 residues long. The germline CDR1 and CDR2 sequences are SGHAT and FQNNGV. The ends were cut back, 5 bases at V and 7 bases at J, with 18 bases in the middle. CDR3 amino acids: CASSPPLRGGNEQFF. The CDR3 DNA sequence: TGTGCCAGCAGCCCCCCTCTTAGGGGGGGGAATGAGCAGTTCTTC.

The rearrangement joins TRBV4-1 to TRBJ2-7; TRBD1 agrees at 7 bases. This CDR3 is 16 amino acids long. CDR1 is MGHRA and CDR2 is YSYEKL in the germline V gene. Unmatched junction bases numbered 11, after V lost 4 bases and J lost 2 bases. For the CDR3, the DNA is TGCGCCAGCAGCCTCAAGCCCCGGGACAGTACCTACGAGCAGTACTTC. Translation gives CASSLKPRDSTYEQYF.

The gene calls are TRBV5-4 and TRBJ1-2; D is unresolved. The CDR3 totals 13 residues. Trimming shortened V by 4 bases and J by 5 bases, and 12 bases separated the two germline ends. Germline-derived CDR1 and CDR2 are SGHNT and YYREEE (reference sequence). The CDR3 sequence is CASSQVGEYGYTF. The CDR3 DNA reads TGTGCCAGCAGCCAAGTTGGGGAGTATGGCTACACCTTC.

The chain links TRBV30 to TRBJ2-5, with 10 bases aligning to TRBD2. This CDR3 region has 15 residues. Unmatched junction bases numbered 13, after V lost 7 bases and J lost 5 bases. In germline, CDR1 is GTSNPN, CDR2 SVGIG (reference sequence). CDR3 residues: CAYRTSGMKGETQYF. The CDR3 DNA sequence: TGTGCCTACCGGACTAGCGGCATGAAGGGGGAGACCCAGTACTTC.

This clone was detected a few times. V usage is TRBV6-6 and J usage is TRBJ1-4; no definite D call. Looked up from germline, CDR1 is MNHNY and CDR2 is SVGAGI (reference sequence). The CDR3 is made up of 12 amino acids. Trimming shortened V by 0 bases and J by 10 bases, and 6 bases separated the two germline ends. CDR3 coding DNA: TGTGCCAGCAGTTACTCGAACGGAAAACTGTTTTTT. Translating gives CASSYSNGKLFF.

This chain links TRBV6-1 with TRBJ1-1, with a weak D call TRBD1 (6 bases). The germline CDR1 and CDR2 sequences are MNHNS and SASEGT. The CDR3 has 15 amino acids. V lost 7 bases, J lost 1 base, and 16 bases lay in between. This CDR3 reads CASTPLGHQNTEAFF. The CDR3 DNA sequence: TGTGCCAGCACCCCTTTGGGACACCAGAACACTGAAGCTTTCTTT.